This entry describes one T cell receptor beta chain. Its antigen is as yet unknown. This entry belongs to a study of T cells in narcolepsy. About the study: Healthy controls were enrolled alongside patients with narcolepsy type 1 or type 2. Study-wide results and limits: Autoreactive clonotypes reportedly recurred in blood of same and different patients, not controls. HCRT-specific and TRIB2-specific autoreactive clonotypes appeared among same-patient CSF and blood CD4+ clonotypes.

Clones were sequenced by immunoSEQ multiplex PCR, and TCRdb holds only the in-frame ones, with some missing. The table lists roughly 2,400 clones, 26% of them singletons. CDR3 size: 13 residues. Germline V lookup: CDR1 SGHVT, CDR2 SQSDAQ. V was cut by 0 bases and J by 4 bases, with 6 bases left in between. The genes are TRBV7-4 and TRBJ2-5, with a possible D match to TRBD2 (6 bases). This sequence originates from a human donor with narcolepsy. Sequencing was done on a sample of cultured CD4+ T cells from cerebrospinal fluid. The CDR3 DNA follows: TGTGCCAGCAGCTTAGCGGGGGGAGAGACCCAGTACTTC. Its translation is CASSLAGGETQYF.